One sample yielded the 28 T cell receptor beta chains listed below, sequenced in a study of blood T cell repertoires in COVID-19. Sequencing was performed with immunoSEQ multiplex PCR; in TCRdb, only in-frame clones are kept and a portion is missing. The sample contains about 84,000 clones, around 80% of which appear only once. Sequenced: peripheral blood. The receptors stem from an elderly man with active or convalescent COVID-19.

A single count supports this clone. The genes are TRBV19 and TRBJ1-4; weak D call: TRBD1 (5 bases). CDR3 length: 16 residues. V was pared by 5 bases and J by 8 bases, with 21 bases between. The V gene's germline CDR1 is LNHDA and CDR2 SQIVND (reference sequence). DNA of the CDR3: TGTGCCAGTAGTTTGGGAATCAGGGAAGGTCCCGAAAAACTGTTTTTT. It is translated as CASSLGIREGPEKLFF.

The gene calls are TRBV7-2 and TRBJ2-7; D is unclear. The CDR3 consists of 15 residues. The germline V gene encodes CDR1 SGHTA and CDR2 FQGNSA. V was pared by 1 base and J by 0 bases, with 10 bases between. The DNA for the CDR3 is TGTGCCAGCAGCTTAGTCACACGGAGCTCCTACGAGCAGTACTTC. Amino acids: CASSLVTRSSYEQYF.

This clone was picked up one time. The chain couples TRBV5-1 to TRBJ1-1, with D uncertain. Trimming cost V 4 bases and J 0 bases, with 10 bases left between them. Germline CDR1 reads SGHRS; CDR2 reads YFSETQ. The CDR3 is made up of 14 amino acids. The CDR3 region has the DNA TGCGCCAGCAGCCAGACACTTATGAACACTGAAGCTTTCTTT. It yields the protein CASSQTLMNTEAFF.

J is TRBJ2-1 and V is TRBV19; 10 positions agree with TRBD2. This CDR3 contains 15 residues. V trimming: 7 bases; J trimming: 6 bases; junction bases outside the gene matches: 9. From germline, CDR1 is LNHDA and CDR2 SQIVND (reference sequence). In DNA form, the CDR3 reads TGTGCCAGTACCACTCTAGCGGGAGCATTCAATGAGCAGTTCTTC. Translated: CASTTLAGAFNEQFF.

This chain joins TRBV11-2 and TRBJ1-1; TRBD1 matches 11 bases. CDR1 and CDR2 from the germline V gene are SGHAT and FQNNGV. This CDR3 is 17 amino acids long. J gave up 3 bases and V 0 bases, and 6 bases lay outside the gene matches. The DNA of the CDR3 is TGTGCCAGCAGCTTAGATGGGGACAGGGGGTTTTACACTGAAGCTTTCTTT. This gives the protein CASSLDGDRGFYTEAFF. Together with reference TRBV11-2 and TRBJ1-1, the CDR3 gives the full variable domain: EAGVAQSPRYKIIEKRQSVAFWCNPISGHATLYWYQQILGQGPKLLIQFQNNGVVDDSQLPKDRFSAERLKGVDSTLKIQPAKLEDSAVYLCASSLDGDRGFYTEAFFGQGTRLTVV.

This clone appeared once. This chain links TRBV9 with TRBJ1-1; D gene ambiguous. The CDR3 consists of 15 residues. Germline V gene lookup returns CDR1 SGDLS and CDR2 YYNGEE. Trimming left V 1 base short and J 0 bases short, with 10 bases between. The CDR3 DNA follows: TGTGCCAGCAGCGTAAAGGGAGGGTTGAACACTGAAGCTTTCTTT. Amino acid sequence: CASSVKGGLNTEAFF. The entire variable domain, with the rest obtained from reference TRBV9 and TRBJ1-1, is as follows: DSGVTQTPKHLITATGQRVTLRCSPRSGDLSVYWYQQSLDQGLQFLIQYYNGEERAKGNILERFSAQQFPDLHSELNLSSLELGDSALYFCASSVKGGLNTEAFFGQGTRLTVV.

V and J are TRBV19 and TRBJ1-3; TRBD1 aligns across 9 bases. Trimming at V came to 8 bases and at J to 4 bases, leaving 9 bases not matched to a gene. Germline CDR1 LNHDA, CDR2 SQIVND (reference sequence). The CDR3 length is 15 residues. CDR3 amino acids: CASDQGQGFGNTIYF. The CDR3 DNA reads TGTGCCAGTGACCAGGGACAGGGTTTCGGAAACACCATATATTTT.

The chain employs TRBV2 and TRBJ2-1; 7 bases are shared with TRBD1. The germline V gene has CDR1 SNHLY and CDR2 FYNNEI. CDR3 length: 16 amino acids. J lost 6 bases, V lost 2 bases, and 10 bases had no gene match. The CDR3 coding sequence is TGTGCCAGCAGTGAACTAGAGGGGGCCCTTATCAATGAGCAGTTCTTC. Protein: CASSELEGALINEQFF.

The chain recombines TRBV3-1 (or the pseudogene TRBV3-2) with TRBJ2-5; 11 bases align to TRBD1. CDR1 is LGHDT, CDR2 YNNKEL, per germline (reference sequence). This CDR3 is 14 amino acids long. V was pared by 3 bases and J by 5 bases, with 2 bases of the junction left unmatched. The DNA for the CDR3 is TGTGCCAGCAGCCACCGGGACAGGGGGGAGACCCAGTACTTC. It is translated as CASSHRDRGETQYF.

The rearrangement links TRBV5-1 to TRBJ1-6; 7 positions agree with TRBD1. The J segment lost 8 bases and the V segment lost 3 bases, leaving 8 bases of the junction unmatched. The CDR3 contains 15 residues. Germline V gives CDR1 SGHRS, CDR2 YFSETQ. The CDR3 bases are TGCGCCAGCAGCTACGGGACAGCGGAAGATTCACCCCTCCACTTT. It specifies CASSYGTAEDSPLHF.

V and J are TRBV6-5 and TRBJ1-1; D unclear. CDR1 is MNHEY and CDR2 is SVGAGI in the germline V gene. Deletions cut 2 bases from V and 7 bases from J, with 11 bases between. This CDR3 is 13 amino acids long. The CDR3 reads CASSYRWRSEAFF. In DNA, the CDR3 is TGTGCCAGCAGTTACAGGTGGCGGAGTGAAGCTTTCTTT.

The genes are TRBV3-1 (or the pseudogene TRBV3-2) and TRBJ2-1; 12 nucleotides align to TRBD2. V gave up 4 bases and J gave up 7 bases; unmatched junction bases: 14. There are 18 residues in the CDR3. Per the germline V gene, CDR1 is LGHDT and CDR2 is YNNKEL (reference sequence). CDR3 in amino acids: CASSPPSPTSGRPNEQFF. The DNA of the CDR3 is TGTGCCAGCAGCCCTCCCTCTCCTACTAGCGGGAGGCCAAATGAGCAGTTCTTC.

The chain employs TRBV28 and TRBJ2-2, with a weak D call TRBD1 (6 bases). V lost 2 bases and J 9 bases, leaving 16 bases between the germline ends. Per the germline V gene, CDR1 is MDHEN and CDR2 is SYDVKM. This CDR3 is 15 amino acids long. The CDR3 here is CASSLIGQQLRELFF. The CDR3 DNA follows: TGTGCCAGCAGTTTAATAGGACAGCAACTTCGGGAGCTGTTTTTT.

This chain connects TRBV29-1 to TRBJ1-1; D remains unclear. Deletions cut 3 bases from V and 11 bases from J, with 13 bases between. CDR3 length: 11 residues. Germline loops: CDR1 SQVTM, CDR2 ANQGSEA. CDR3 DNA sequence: TGCAGCGTTGAGGGGTATAGCGGGGCTTTCTTT. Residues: CSVEGYSGAFF. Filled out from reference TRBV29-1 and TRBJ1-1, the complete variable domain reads SAVISQKPSRDICQRGTSLTIQCQVDSQVTMMFWYRQQPGQSLTLIATANQGSEATYESGFVIDKFPISRPNLTFSTLTVSNMSPEDSSIYLCSVEGYSGAFFGQGTRLTVV.

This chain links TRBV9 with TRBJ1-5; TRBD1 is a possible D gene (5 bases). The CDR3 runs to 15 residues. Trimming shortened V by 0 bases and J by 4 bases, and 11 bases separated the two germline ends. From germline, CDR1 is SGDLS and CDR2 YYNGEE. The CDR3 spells CASSVEGHLNQPQHF. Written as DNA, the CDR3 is TGTGCCAGCAGCGTAGAGGGGCATCTTAATCAGCCCCAGCATTTT.

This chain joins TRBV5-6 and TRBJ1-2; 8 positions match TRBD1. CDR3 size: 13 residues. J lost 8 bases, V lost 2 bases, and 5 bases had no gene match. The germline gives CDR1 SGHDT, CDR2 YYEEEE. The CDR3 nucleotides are TGTGCCAGCAGCTTAACAGGGGGGAAAGGCTACACCTTC. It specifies CASSLTGGKGYTF. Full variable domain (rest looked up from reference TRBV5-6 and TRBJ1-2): DAGVTQSPTHLIKTRGQQVTLRCSPKSGHDTVSWYQQALGQGPQFIFQYYEEEERQRGNFPDRFSGHQFPNYSSELNVNALLLGDSALYLCASSLTGGKGYTFGSGTRLTVV.

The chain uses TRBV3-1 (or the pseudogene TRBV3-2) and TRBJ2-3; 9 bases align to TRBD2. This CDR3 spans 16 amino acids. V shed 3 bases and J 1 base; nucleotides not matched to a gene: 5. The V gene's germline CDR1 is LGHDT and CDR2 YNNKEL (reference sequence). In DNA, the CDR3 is TGTGCCAGCAGCCAGCCTGGCGGGAGGGGCACAGATACGCAGTATTTT. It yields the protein CASSQPGGRGTDTQYF.

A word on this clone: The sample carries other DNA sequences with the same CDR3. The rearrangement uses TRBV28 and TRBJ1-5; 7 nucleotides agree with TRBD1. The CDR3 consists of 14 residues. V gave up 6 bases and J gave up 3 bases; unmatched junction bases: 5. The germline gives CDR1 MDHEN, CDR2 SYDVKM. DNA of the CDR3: TGTGCCAGCAGAGGAGGGACAGCCAATCAGCCCCAGCATTTT. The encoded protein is CASRGGTANQPQHF.

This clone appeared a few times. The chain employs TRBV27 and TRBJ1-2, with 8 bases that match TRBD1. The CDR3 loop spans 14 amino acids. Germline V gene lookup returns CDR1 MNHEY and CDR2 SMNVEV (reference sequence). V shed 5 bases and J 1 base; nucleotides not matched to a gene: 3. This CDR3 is CASSQQGVNYGYTF. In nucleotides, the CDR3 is TGTGCCAGCAGTCAACAGGGGGTTAACTATGGCTACACCTTC.

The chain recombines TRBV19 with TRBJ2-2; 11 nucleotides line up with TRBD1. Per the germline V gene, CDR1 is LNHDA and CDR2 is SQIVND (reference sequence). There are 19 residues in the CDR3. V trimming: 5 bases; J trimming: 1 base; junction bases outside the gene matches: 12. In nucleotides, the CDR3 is TGTGCCAGTAGTCATCGGACAGGGGGCTACTTCAAGAACACCGGGGAGCTGTTTTTT. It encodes CASSHRTGGYFKNTGELFF.

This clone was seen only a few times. The CDR3 loop is CASRSGQANEKLFF. The CDR3, as DNA: TGTGCCAGCCGATCGGGACAAGCTAATGAAAAACTGTTTTTT. The chain has TRBV6-5 and TRBJ1-4; weak D call: TRBD1 (6 bases). The CDR3 has 14 amino acids. CDR1 is MNHEY, CDR2 SVGAGI, per germline. V gave up 8 bases and J gave up 3 bases, with 13 bases separating them.

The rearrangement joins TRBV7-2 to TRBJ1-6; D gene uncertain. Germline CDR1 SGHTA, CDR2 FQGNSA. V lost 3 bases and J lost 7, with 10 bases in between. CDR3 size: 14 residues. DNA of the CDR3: TGTGCCAGCAGCTTGGGCGGGGTCAATTCACCCCTCCACTTT. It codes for CASSLGGVNSPLHF.

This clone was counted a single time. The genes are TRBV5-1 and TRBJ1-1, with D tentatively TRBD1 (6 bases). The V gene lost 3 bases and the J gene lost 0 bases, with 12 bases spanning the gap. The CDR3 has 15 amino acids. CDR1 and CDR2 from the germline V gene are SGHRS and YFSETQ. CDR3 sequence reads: CASSSPDRMNTEAFF. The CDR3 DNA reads TGCGCCAGCAGCTCCCCGGACAGAATGAACACTGAAGCTTTCTTT.

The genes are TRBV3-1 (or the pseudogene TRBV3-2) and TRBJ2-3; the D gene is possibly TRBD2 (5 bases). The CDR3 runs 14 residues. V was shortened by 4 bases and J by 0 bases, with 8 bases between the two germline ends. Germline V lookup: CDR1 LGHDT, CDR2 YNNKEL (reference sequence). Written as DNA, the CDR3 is TGTGCCAGCAGCCTAGGACTTAGCACAGATACGCAGTATTTT. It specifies CASSLGLSTDTQYF.

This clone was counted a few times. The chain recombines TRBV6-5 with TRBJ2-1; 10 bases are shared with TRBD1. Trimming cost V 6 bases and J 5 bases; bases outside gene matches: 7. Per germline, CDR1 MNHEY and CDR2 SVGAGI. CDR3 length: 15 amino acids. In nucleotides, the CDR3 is TGTGCCAGCAGCACGACAGGGGGCATCGACAATGAGCAGTTCTTC. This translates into CASSTTGGIDNEQFF.

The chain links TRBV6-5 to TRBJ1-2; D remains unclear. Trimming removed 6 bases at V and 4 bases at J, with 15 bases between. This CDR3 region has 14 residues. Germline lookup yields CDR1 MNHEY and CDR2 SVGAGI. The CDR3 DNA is TGTGCCAGCAGACCCATGGGTGGCGGCTATGGCTACACCTTC. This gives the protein CASRPMGGGYGYTF.

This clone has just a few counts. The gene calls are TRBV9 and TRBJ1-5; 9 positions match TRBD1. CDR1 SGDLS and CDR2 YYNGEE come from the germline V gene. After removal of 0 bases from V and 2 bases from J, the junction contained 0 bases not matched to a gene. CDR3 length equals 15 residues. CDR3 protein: CASSVGQGGNQPQHF. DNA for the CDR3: TGTGCCAGCAGCGTAGGACAGGGGGGCAATCAGCCCCAGCATTTT.

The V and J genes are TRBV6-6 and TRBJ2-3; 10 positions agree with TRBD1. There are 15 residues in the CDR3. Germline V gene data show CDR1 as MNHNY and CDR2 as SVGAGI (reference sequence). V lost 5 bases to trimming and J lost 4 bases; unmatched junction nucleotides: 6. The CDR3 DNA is TGTGCCAGCAGTGTGGGACAGGGGACATCAGATACGCAGTATTTT. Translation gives CASSVGQGTSDTQYF.